This TCR beta chain emerged from a study of blood T cell repertoires in COVID-19. The CDR3 sequence is 12 residues long. V was clipped by 9 bases and J by 0 bases, with 3 bases between them. CDR1 is LNHDA, CDR2 SQIVND, per germline (reference sequence). Produced via immunoSEQ multiplex PCR; TCRdb's table is partial and in-frame only. The sample records 95,000 to 150,000 clones, roughly 80% being singletons. This sequence joins TRBV19 and TRBJ1-6; D is unresolved. Sequenced: peripheral blood. This clonotype was obtained from a human donor in a cohort sampled during active COVID-19. The CDR3 bases are TGTGCCAGCAACTCCTATAATTCACCCCTCCACTTT. Translation: CASNSYNSPLHF.